This passage covers 9 T cell receptor beta chains from one sample sequenced in a study of cytomegalovirus exposure and HLA in healthy donors (dated by TCRdb to between 2016 and 2019). Libraries were made using the immunoSEQ multiplex PCR assay. Drawn from immuneACCESS, this table holds only the in-frame rearrangements with V and J called that TCRdb kept. Clones are partly lost; checked studies trace under half to an unresolved V gene and leave the rest unexplained. This sample is represented by 250,000 or so clones; roughly 87% of them were singletons. The leading ten clones occupy around 12% of the sample. The sequenced sample was PBMCs. These TCRs come from a man aged 18 to 30 in good health and CMV-seropositive.

Only one count was recorded for this clone. V is TRBV6-6 and J is TRBJ2-7, with TRBD1 matching 10 bases. After removal of 6 bases from V and 3 bases from J, the junction contained 11 bases not matched to a gene. The germline V gene encodes CDR1 MNHNY and CDR2 SVGAGI (reference sequence). This CDR3 comprises 16 residues. CDR3 sequence reads: CASSDRDRGRLYEQYF. The DNA for the CDR3 is TGTGCCAGCAGCGACCGGGACAGGGGAAGACTCTACGAGCAGTACTTC.

The chain employs TRBV6-5 and TRBJ1-1, with D unclear. The length of the CDR3 is 15 residues. Germline V gene sequence: CDR1 MNHEY, CDR2 SVGAGI. V dropped 0 bases and J dropped 0 bases, with 8 bases sitting between them. As DNA, the CDR3 is TGTGCCAGCAGTTACTCATTGGGCATGAACACTGAAGCTTTCTTT. Protein sequence: CASSYSLGMNTEAFF.

The rearrangement uses TRBV5-6 and TRBJ2-5, with 10 bases matching TRBD1. The junction had 6 bases not matched to a gene; V was cut back by 4 bases and J by 0 bases. Looked up from germline, CDR1 is SGHDT and CDR2 is YYEEEE. This CDR3 is 16 amino acids long. In DNA, the CDR3 is TGTGCCAGCAGCATACCGGGACAGGGGAACCAAGAGACCCAGTACTTC. The encoded protein is CASSIPGQGNQETQYF.

The V and J genes are TRBV30 and TRBJ2-7; no clear D gene. The germline CDR1 and CDR2 sequences are GTSNPN and SVGIG (reference sequence). The CDR3 spans 12 residues. V lost 2 bases and J 5 bases, leaving 10 bases between the germline ends. The CDR3 loop is CAWSFRLHEQYF. DNA of the CDR3: TGTGCCTGGAGTTTCAGGCTACACGAGCAGTACTTC.

The chain links TRBV7-9 to TRBJ2-3; D unclear. From germline, CDR1 is SEHNR and CDR2 FQNEAQ (reference sequence). V lost 0 bases and J lost 7, with 5 bases in between. CDR3 length: 12 residues. The chain's CDR3 is CASSLAQHTQYF. CDR3 nucleotide sequence: TGTGCCAGCAGCTTAGCACAGCATACGCAGTATTTT.

On this clone: The sample holds other DNA sequences that translate to the same CDR3. This chain links TRBV5-1 with TRBJ1-2; weak D call: TRBD1 (5 bases). The germline V gene encodes CDR1 SGHRS and CDR2 YFSETQ. The V end was cut by 3 bases, the J end by 1 base, with 10 bases between. The CDR3 is 14 residues long. CDR3 DNA: TGCGCCAGCAGCTCCGGGACGGATAACTATGGCTACACCTTC. This translates into CASSSGTDNYGYTF. The whole variable domain, filled in from reference TRBV5-1 and TRBJ1-2, reads KAGVTQTPRYLIKTRGQQVTLSCSPISGHRSVSWYQQTPGQGLQFLFEYFSETQRNKGNFPGRFSGRQFSNSRSEMNVSTLELGDSALYLCASSSGTDNYGYTFGSGTRLTVV.

The V and J genes are TRBV14 and TRBJ2-1; unclear D gene. The CDR3 totals 15 residues. V was trimmed by 0 bases and J by 6 bases, leaving 12 bases between them. In germline, CDR1 is SGHDN, CDR2 FVKESK. This CDR3 reads CASSQERASTNEQFF. The CDR3 nucleotides are TGTGCCAGCAGCCAAGAACGGGCCAGCACCAATGAGCAGTTCTTC.

The chain carries TRBV13 and TRBJ1-1; D remains ambiguous. Germline V gene sequence: CDR1 PRHDT, CDR2 FYEKMQ (reference sequence). This CDR3 comprises 12 residues. V was trimmed by 5 bases and J by 5 bases, leaving 9 bases between them. The DNA for the CDR3 is TGTGCCAGCAGCCTCCTGGAAACTGAAGCTTTCTTT. It yields the protein CASSLLETEAFF.

J is TRBJ2-3 and V is TRBV4-3, with D hard to call. V was trimmed by 2 bases and J by 2 bases, leaving 17 bases between them. Germline CDR1 and CDR2: LGHNA and YSLEER. The CDR3 extends over 17 amino acids. CDR3 in DNA: TGCGCCAGCAGCCAATACACCATTTCCGGAATCACAGATACGCAGTATTTT. As protein: CASSQYTISGITDTQYF.